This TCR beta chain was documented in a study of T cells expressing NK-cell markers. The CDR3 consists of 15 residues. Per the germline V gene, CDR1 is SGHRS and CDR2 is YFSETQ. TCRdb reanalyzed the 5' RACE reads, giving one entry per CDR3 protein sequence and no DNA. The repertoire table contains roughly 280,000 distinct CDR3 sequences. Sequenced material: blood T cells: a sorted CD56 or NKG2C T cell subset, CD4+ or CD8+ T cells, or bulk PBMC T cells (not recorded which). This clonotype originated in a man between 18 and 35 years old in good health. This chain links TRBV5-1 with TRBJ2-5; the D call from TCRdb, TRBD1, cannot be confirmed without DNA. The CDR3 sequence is CASSLAFGGAGNQYF.